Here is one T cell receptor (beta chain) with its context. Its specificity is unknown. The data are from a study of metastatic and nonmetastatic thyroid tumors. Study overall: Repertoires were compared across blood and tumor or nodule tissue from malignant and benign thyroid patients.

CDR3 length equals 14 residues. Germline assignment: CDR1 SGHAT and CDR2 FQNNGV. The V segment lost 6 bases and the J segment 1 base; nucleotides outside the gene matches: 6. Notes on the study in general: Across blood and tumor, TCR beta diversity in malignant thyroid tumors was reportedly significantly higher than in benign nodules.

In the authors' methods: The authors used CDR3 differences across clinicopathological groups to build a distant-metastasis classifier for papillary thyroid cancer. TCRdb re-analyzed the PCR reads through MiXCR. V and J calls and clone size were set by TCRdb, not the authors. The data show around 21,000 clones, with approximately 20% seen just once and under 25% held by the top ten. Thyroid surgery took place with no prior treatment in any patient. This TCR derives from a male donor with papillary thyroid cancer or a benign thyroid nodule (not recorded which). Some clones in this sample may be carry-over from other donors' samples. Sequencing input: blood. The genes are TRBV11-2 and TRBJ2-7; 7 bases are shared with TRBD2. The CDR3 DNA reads TGTGCCAGCAGGGGGGAGGGCCGGTCCTACGAGCAGTACTTC. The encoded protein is CASRGEGRSYEQYF.